This T cell receptor beta chain was obtained from a study of Ad26.COV2.S vaccination and SARS-CoV-2 variants (dated by TCRdb to the early 2020s). Background for the entire study: Vaccine-arm donors were drawn from COV1001, a multicentre, randomized, double-blind, placebo-controlled phase I-IIa trial of Ad26.COV2.S in healthy adults. TCRbeta repertoire sequencing served as the tool for gauging how specific and how broad the SARS-CoV-2-reactive T cell receptors were following Ad26.COV2.S vaccination. Blinding of investigators to trial group allocation was maintained during experiments and outcome assessment. Ad26.COV2.S was administered intramuscularly at a dose of 5x10^10 or 1x10^11 viral particles, either as one shot or as two shots given 56 days apart. A total of roughly 30 samples were included in the TCR-sequenced set, comprising some 20 Ad26.COV2.S vaccine recipients, 5 placebo recipients and 8 SARS-CoV-2 convalescent individuals. Trial participants were randomized into five groups of five: low-dose or high-dose Ad26.COV2.S given once or twice, or placebo on both occasions.

As concerns this clone: Its antigen is currently not known. Per-base qualities were not stored, and no clone one base away is much larger.

TCRbeta CDR3 regions were sequenced with the immunoSEQ Assay. After extraction, genomic DNA underwent amplification by bias-controlled multiplex PCR, followed by high-throughput sequencing. In the source study's methods: To quantify the absolute abundance of each unique TCRbeta CDR3 region, sequences were collapsed and filtered. T cell fraction was estimated by normalization of TCRbeta template counts to usable DNA, with usable DNA being measured through amplification of reference genes present in all nucleated cells. Repertoire TCRs were annotated as SARS-CoV-2-specific by exact matching of V gene, CDR3 amino acid sequence and J gene to a known reactive TCR set. The reference SARS-CoV-2 TCR set came from MIRA and was filtered for enrichment in COVID-19-positive ImmuneCODE repertoires, removing public or cross-reactive TCRs. Using the MIRA antigens, annotated TCRs were further analysed by specific ORF or by position within an ORF. Breadth was defined as the number of annotated unique rearrangements divided by the total number of unique productive rearrangements, and depth was defined as the summed frequency of the annotated unique rearrangements. Two-sided Wilcoxon rank-sum tests were used to compare TCR breadth between groups. This immuneACCESS table, as held by TCRdb, lists in-frame sequences with V and J called but not all clones. Of the missing ones, under half trace to an unresolved V gene in checked studies; the others have no known cause. V and J calls and clone size are those listed in that table; D and trimming were worked out from the DNA. This sample is represented by fewer than 800,000 clones; more than 70% of them were singletons. The ten biggest clones cover approximately 1.5% of the sample.

The CDR3 holds 14 amino acids from the cysteine to the phenylalanine. Only the CDR3 portion is preserved as DNA: 42 bases, with reading frame beginning at the first base. The germline V gene gives CDR1 as MNHEY and CDR2 as SVGAGI. Trimming removed 6 bases from V and 5 bases from J; the gene matches leave 2 bases unexplained. Per the publication, the treatment or condition label means: 19 received Ad26.COV2.S at low or high dose, single or two shots; roughly 5 received placebo; per-sample allocation not given. For vaccine and placebo recipients, the sequenced repertoires came from samples collected on day 63 after the first injection. Between 29 July and 7 August 2020, Cohort 1b enrolled 25 adults aged 18-55 years at one site in Boston, USA. As a vaccine, Ad26.COV2.S was a replication-incompetent adenovirus type 26 vector that expressed a prefusion-stabilized SARS-CoV-2 spike protein derived from the original Wuhan strain.

Paper-wide results and their limitations: It was noted by the authors that total T cell responses may have been underestimated by the TCR breadth and depth analyses. The study was not powered to compare responses between vaccine doses or regimens. Non-spike TCR breadth was comparable between vaccine and placebo recipients, consistent with the vaccine containing only spike. After vaccination, spike-specific CD8+ and CD4+ T cell responses were reported to show substantial breadth. Spike-specific TCR breadth was higher in Ad26.COV2.S recipients than in placebo recipients (P = 0.0014).

The sequence is built from TRBV6-5 and TRBJ2-5, and TRBD2 aligns with 14 junction nucleotides. The source material was peripheral blood, sampled in a trial of Ad26.COV2.S vaccine versus placebo. The TCR sequence derives from a person between 18 and 65 years old who received the Ad26.COV2.S COVID-19 vaccine or a placebo. The base sequence is TGTGCCAGCAGGACTAGCGGGGGGGTTGAGACCCAGTACTTC. Protein translation: CASRTSGGVETQYF.